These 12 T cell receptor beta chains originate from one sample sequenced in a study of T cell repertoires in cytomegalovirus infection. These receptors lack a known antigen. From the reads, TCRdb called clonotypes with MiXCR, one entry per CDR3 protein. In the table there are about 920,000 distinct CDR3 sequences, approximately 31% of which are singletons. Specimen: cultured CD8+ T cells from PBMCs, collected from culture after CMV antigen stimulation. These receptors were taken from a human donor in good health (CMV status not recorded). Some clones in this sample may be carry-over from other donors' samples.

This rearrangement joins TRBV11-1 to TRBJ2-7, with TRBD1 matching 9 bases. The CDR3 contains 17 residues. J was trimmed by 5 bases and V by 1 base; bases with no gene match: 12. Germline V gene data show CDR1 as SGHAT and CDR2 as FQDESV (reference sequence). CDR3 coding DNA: TGTGCCAGCAGCTTAGGTAGCTCTGGGACAGGGACGAACGAGCAGTACTTC. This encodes CASSLGSSGTGTNEQYF.

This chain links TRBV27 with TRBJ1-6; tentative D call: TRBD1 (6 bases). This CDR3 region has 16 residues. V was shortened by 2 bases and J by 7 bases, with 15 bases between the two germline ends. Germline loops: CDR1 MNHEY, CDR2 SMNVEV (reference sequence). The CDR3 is CASSLPPGGLNSPLHF. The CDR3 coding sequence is TGTGCCAGCAGTTTACCCCCTGGGGGGCTGAATTCACCCCTCCACTTT.

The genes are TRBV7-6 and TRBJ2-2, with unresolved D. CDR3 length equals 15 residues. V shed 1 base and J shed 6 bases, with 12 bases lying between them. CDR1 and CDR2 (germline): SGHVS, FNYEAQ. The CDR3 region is CASSLGALGAGELFF. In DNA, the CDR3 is TGTGCCAGCAGCTTAGGTGCCCTGGGCGCCGGGGAGCTGTTTTTT.

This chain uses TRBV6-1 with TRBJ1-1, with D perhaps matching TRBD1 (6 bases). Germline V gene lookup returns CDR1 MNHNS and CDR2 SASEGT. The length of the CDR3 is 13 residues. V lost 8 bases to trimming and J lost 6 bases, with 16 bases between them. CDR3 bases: TGTGCCAGCTTCTTGTGGGGGGCCTCTGAAGCTTTCTTT. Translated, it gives CASFLWGASEAFF.

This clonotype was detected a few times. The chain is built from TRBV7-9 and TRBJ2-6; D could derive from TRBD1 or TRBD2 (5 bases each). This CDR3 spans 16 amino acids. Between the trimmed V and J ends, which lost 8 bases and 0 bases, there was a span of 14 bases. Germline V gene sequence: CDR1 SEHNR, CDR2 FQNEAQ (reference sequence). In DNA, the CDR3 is TGTGCCAGCCCCGGGACCGACCTCTCTGGGGCCAACGTCCTGACTTTC. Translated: CASPGTDLSGANVLTF.

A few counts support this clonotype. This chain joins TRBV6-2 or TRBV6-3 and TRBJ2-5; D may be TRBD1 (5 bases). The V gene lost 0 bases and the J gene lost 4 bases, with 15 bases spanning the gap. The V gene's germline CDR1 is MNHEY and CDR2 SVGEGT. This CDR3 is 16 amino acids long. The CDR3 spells CASSYSLTTVGETQYF. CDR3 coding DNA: TGTGCCAGCAGTTACTCGTTAACGACAGTCGGAGAGACCCAGTACTTC.

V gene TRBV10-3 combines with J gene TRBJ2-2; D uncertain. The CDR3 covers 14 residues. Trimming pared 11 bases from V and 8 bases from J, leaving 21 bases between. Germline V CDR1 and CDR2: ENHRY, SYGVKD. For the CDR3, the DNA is TGTGCCGCCGCGTTTAGGACCGAAGAAGGGGAGCTGTTTTTT. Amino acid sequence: CAAAFRTEEGELFF.

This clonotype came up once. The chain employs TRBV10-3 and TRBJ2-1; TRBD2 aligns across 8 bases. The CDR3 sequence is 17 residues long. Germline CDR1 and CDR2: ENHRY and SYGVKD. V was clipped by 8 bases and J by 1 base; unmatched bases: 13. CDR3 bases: TGTGCCATCGGTCCTGGTAGAGCGGGGGCGTCCTACAATGAGCAGTTCTTC. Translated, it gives CAIGPGRAGASYNEQFF.

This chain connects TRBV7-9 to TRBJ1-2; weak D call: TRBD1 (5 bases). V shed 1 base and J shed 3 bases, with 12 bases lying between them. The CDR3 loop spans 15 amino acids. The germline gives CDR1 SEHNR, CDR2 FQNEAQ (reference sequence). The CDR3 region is CASSLGDGNYYGYTF. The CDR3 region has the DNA TGTGCCAGCAGCTTAGGGGACGGGAACTACTATGGCTACACCTTC.

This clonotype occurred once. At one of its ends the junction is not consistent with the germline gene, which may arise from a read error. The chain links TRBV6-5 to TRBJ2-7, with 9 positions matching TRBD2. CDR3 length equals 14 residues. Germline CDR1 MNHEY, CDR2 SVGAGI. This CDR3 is CASSVGTSSYEQHF. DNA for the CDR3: TGTGCCAGCAGTGTTGGGACTAGCTCCTACGAGCAGCACTTC.

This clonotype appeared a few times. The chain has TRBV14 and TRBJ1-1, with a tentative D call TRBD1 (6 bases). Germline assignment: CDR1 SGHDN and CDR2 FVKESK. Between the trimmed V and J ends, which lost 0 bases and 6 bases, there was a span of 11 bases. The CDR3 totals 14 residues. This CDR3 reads CASSQETQGPEAFF. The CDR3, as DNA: TGTGCCAGCAGCCAAGAAACACAGGGCCCTGAAGCTTTCTTT.

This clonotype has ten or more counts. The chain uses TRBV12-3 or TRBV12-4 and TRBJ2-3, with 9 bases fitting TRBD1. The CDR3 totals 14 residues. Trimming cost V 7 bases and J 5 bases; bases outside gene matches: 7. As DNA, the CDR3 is TGTGCCAGCACCCTACAGGGGGCTCTAGATACGCAGTATTTT. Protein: CASTLQGALDTQYF.